A single sample is the source of the 3 T cell receptor beta chains below, sequenced in a study of immune characterization of retroperitoneal liposarcoma. TCRdb itself ran the PCR reads through MiXCR, one entry per CDR3 protein. Of more than 4,500 distinct CDR3 sequences listed, roughly 34% are singletons. The specimen sequenced was tumor tissue. These receptors came from a female donor with retroperitoneal liposarcoma.

This chain uses TRBV6-1 with TRBJ2-1, with a tentative D call TRBD2 (5 bases). The J call may be mistaken, given a closer DNA end match to TRBJ2-7. Germline V gene data show CDR1 as MNHNS and CDR2 as SASEGT. The CDR3 is 15 residues long. CDR3 in amino acids: CASSEDGRPSYEQYF. CDR3 sequence (DNA): TGTGCCAGCAGTGAAGATGGGAGACCTTCCTACGAGCAGTACTTC.

This clonotype was seen ten or more times. The J gene is TRBJ1-5, the V gene TRBV6-6; D is undetermined. Deletions cut 3 bases from V and 5 bases from J, with 11 bases between. CDR1 and CDR2 (germline): MNHNY, SVGAGI (reference sequence). This CDR3 contains 14 residues. This CDR3 is CASSYRAVDQPQHF. CDR3 nucleotides: TGTGCCAGCAGTTATAGGGCAGTCGATCAGCCCCAGCATTTT.

There are many counts of this clonotype. CDR3 residues: CASSFAGTSNNEQFF. The CDR3 nucleotides read TGTGCCAGCAGTTTTGCAGGGACCTCAAACAATGAGCAGTTCTTC. V gene TRBV12-3 or TRBV12-4 combines with J gene TRBJ2-1; possibly TRBD1 or TRBD2 for D (5 bases each). The V end lost 3 bases, the J end lost 5 bases, and 14 bases lay between the germline ends. The CDR3 is 15 amino acids.